Sequencing of this T cell receptor beta chain was carried out in a study of PD-1 blockade in classical Hodgkin lymphoma. Described time point: cycle 4 day 1 (C4D1), after more than five weeks of nivolumab. Following autologous stem cell transplantation, relapse occurred in every patient, and exposure to brentuximab vedotin varied. V was cut by 1 base and J by 1 base, with 4 bases left in between. The CDR3 length is 14 residues. Germline assignment: CDR1 SGHVS and CDR2 FNYEAQ. Generated by immunoSEQ multiplex PCR, the TCRdb table keeps only in-frame clones and is missing some. The sample includes over 85,000 clones, around nine tenths of them seen just once.

The sequence was collected from a human donor with classical Hodgkin lymphoma. The specimen comprised peripheral blood mononuclear cells (PBMCs), sampled before the fourth cycle of nivolumab. This sequence joins TRBV7-6 and TRBJ2-2; the D is unclear. CDR3 DNA sequence: TGTGCCAGCAGCTTAGTCTGGAACACCGGGGAGCTGTTTTTT. Protein sequence: CASSLVWNTGELFF.